This T cell receptor (beta chain) was recovered during a study of T cells after posttransplantation cyclophosphamide (dated by TCRdb to about 2016). Regarding the study in general: T cell repertoire reconstitution was tracked by TRB sequencing after myeloablative bone marrow transplantation in which posttransplantation cyclophosphamide was used as GVHD prophylaxis. Antigen receptor sequencing covered samples from a few dozen PTCy-treated patients and 16 of their related bone marrow donors. Because TRA and TRB clonality correlated tightly in 9 samples, the subsequent TCR analyses were limited to TRB only. Public TRB sequences were searched against a database of over 3,600 sequences associated with responses to pathogens, tumor antigens, self-antigens and alloantigens. In 3 patients, up to about 3 additional blood samples taken between 2 and 5.2 years after transplant also underwent TRB sequencing, as did pretransplant blood from 4 patients. TRB sequencing was performed on blood from all 35 or so PTCy patients with 1-year posttransplant specimens. Results the study describes overall, beyond this receptor: Across about 40 patients, TRB clonality was highly associated with recipient CMV seropositivity and CMV reactivation, and diversity in PTCy patients was similar to diversity in CNI/methotrexate controls. Donor-recipient similarity was low at 1-2 months but rose over the first year, and later blood repertoires were often dominated by donor CD8+ memory clones. The TRB repertoires of T cells infiltrating skin or GI tract showed only limited overlap with the TRB repertoires of T cells in blood.

Related bone marrow donors provided peripheral blood samples on the day of marrow donation. Peripheral blood and bone marrow mononuclear cells were isolated by Ficoll-Hypaque density centrifugation and cryopreserved. CD4+ and CD8+ T cells, including naive and memory subsets, were sorted by FACS using a FACSAria II. From the cysteine up to the phenylalanine, the CDR3 has a length of 13 residues. CDR3 DNA only is kept here, 39 bases in frame from base 1. Sequences MNHEY (CDR1) and SVGAGI (CDR2) are obtained from the germline V gene. The junction carries 12 bases between V and J, which are trimmed by 8 bases and 4 bases respectively. Genomic DNA was used for TRB sequencing, which was performed with the immunoSEQ assay at survey resolution or with the hsTCRB kit. As for the original processing: The immunoSEQ software was used for initial read processing, and the LymphoSeq R package was used for repertoire analyses. Clonality was computed as 1 minus normalized Shannon entropy, and a Gini coefficient was also calculated for each TRB dataset. To infer phenotypes in unsorted samples, TRB sequences from sorted subsets of the recipient or donor were mapped onto unsorted samples from the same recipient. This immuneACCESS table, as held by TCRdb, lists in-frame sequences with V and J called but not all clones. Of the missing ones, under half trace to an unresolved V gene in checked studies; the others have no known cause. That table is the source of V, J and clone size, and D and trimming were worked out from the DNA. In this sample the table shows nearly 7,000 clones, roughly three quarters of which occur a single time. The ten biggest clones cover under 30% of the sample.

Of note for this clone: This receptor's antigen is unknown. Nothing much larger sits one base from this clone, and base qualities are not available.

This clonotype was sampled from a woman between 45 and 65 years old in good health and a related stem cell transplant donor. Sequenced input: memory CD4+ T cells sorted from blood. The sequence links TRBV6-5 to TRBJ2-1, with a tentative D gene TRBD2 over 5 matching bases. In nucleotides, the sequence is TGTGCCAGCTGTGGGAGCGGATACAATGAGCAGTTCTTC. Its coded protein is CASCGSGYNEQFF.